This TCR beta chain was recorded in a study of T-cell reconstitution after alpha-beta-depleted transplantation in children. This clonotype was observed at least ten times. Preparation of the TCRbeta library involved a method that used unique molecular identifiers. TCRdb reprocessed the PCR reads via MiXCR and lists one record per CDR3 protein. The sample holds about 610,000 distinct CDR3 sequences; roughly a tenth are singletons and the top ten take 4%. The V gene's germline CDR1 is MNHNS and CDR2 SASEGT. Trimming took 5 bases from V and 5 from J; bases not matched to a gene: 7. CDR3 size: 16 residues.

The chain has TRBV6-1 and TRBJ2-5, with 14 bases that match TRBD2. Sequencing was performed on PBMCs from the stem cell graft donor, taken from the stem cell graft. The source of this sequence is a human donor who donated a stem cell graft to a child with acute myeloid leukemia. The DNA of the CDR3 is TGTGCCAGCAGTCAAGGACTAGCGGGAGGTCTGGAGACCCAGTACTTC. Translating gives CASSQGLAGGLETQYF.